These T cell receptor beta chains were read from a single sample in a study of T cells in Graves' hyperthyroidism and ophthalmopathy. Using its own MiXCR run on the multiplex PCR reads, TCRdb lists one record per CDR3 protein. This table holds roughly 570,000 distinct CDR3 sequences, 15% to 17% found once. Source material: blood. The source of these receptors is a woman between 25 and 40 years old with Graves' hyperthyroidism. Each CDR3 is given with its conserved first and last residue. A D gene is named only where the DNA matches it firmly. Only some rows state a clone size, as once, few, many or a class for expanded clones.

abundance,v_gene,j_gene,d_gene,CDR3aa,CDR3nt
few,TRBV4-1,TRBJ2-3,-,CASSQDSQDTDTQYF,TGCGCCAGCAGCCAAGATTCCCAGGACACAGATACGCAGTATTTT
-,TRBV6-1,TRBJ1-3,-,CASGRVIGNTIYF,TGTGCCAGCGGGAGGGTAATTGGAAACACCATATATTTT
few,TRBV12-3/TRBV12-4,TRBJ2-2,-,CASSLSSRGAGELFF,TGTGCCAGCAGTTTATCGTCCAGGGGGGCCGGGGAGCTGTTTTTT
few,TRBV6-1,TRBJ1-2,-,CASSPQYGLYGYTF,TGTGCCAGCAGTCCCCAGTACGGGCTCTATGGCTACACCTTC
many,TRBV29-1,TRBJ1-2,-,CSVEERPNYGYTF,TGCAGCGTTGAAGAAAGACCGAACTATGGCTACACCTTC
-,TRBV27,TRBJ1-5,TRBD1,CASRAGGLSNQPQHF,TGTGCCAGCAGGGCAGGGGGCTTAAGCAATCAGCCCCAGCATTTT
-,TRBV2,TRBJ1-1,-,CASSDRGDDTEAFF,TGTGCCAGCAGTGATCGGGGGGACGACACTGAAGCTTTCTTT
many,TRBV5-8,TRBJ2-1,TRBD2,CASSIGTSGTYNEQFF,TGTGCCAGCAGCATAGGGACTAGCGGGACCTACAATGAGCAGTTCTTC
-,TRBV9,TRBJ2-3,-,CASSGTVPGREFSDTQYF,TGTGCCAGCAGCGGAACCGTCCCAGGCAGGGAGTTCTCTGATACGCAGTATTTT
few,TRBV7-2,TRBJ1-3,-,CASSSDVSSSGNTIYF,TGTGCCAGCAGCTCCGACGTTTCGAGCTCTGGAAACACCATATATTTT
-,TRBV7-9,TRBJ1-2,-,CASSYEGANYGYTF,TGTGCCAGCAGCTACGAAGGGGCTAACTATGGCTACACCTTC
-,TRBV2,TRBJ2-3,TRBD2,CASSTLAGELQDTQYF,TGTGCCAGCAGTACCCTAGCGGGAGAGCTGCAAGATACGCAGTATTTT
-,TRBV6-2/TRBV6-3,TRBJ2-7,TRBD1,CASRRDRADEQYF,TGTGCCAGCAGGAGGGACAGGGCGGACGAGCAGTACTTC
many,TRBV3-1,TRBJ2-3,-,CASSRRQGMVGGPTDTQYF,TGTGCCAGCAGCCGAAGACAGGGTATGGTGGGAGGGCCGACAGATACGCAGTATTTT
-,TRBV29-1,TRBJ2-3,TRBD2,CSVEGLAGGPTTTDTQYF,TGCAGCGTTGAGGGCCTAGCGGGAGGGCCCACCACCACAGATACGCAGTATTTT
few,TRBV19,TRBJ2-2,TRBD2,CASTRGLAGPGELFF,TGTGCCAGTACGAGGGGCCTAGCGGGACCCGGGGAGCTGTTTTTT
many,TRBV27,TRBJ2-1,-,CASSLSGGKVYNEQFF,TGTGCCAGCAGTTTATCCGGCGGGAAAGTCTACAATGAGCAGTTCTTC
many,TRBV7-9,TRBJ2-3,TRBD2,CASTPTSENTDTQYF,TGTGCCAGCACCCCGACTAGCGAAAACACAGATACGCAGTATTTT
many,TRBV6-1,TRBJ2-7,-,CASSEGDINYEQYF,TGTGCCAGCAGTGAAGGTGATATCAACTACGAGCAGTACTTC
once,TRBV6-1,TRBJ2-5,TRBD2,CASSDKAGGKHKNF,TGTGCCAGCAGCGATAAAGCGGGAGGCAAACATAAGAACTTC
few,TRBV29-1,TRBJ1-4,-,CSVELPGATNEKLFF,TGCAGCGTTGAACTGCCGGGGGCAACTAATGAAAAACTGTTTTTT
-,TRBV12-3/TRBV12-4,TRBJ2-1,-,CASSRTAFSAHNEQFF,TGTGCCAGCAGTCGGACAGCGTTTAGCGCACACAATGAGCAGTTCTTC
-,TRBV19,TRBJ2-7,TRBD1,CASSIKGTVRYEQYF,TGTGCCAGTAGTATCAAAGGGACAGTGAGGTACGAGCAGTACTTC
few,TRBV20-1,TRBJ2-5,TRBD2,CSALLAGGQEETQYF,TGCAGTGCTCTACTAGCGGGAGGCCAGGAAGAGACCCAGTACTTC
many,TRBV5-1,TRBJ2-7,-,CASSFGPRGEQYF,TGCGCCAGCAGCTTTGGACCCAGAGGGGAGCAGTACTTC
-,TRBV13,TRBJ2-2,-,CASSLGEARAGHTGELFF,TGTGCCAGCAGCTTAGGGGAGGCGAGGGCGGGACACACCGGGGAGCTGTTTTTT
few,TRBV10-3,TRBJ1-2,-,CAILRAGPNYGYTF,TGTGCCATCCTCAGGGCAGGGCCGAACTATGGCTACACCTTC
many,TRBV20-1,TRBJ2-7,TRBD2,CSARVTSGLYEQYF,TGCAGTGCTAGAGTGACTAGCGGGCTCTACGAGCAGTACTTC
few,TRBV19,TRBJ1-5,-,CASSSGANQPQHF,TGTGCCAGTAGTAGCGGGGCCAATCAGCCCCAGCATTTT
few,TRBV9,TRBJ2-5,TRBD2,CASNEAGAGETQYF,TGTGCCAGCAACGAAGCGGGGGCAGGAGAGACCCAGTACTTC
-,TRBV4-2,TRBJ1-1,-,CASSQAGLGRDTEAFF,TGTGCCAGCAGCCAAGCGGGCTTGGGCAGGGACACTGAAGCTTTCTTT
many,TRBV12-3/TRBV12-4,TRBJ2-4,-,CASSFEETIQYF,TGTGCCAGCAGTTTTGAAGAGACCATTCAGTACTTC
many,TRBV20-1,TRBJ2-7,-,CSARGPPASYEQYF,TGCAGTGCTAGAGGGCCTCCCGCGTCCTACGAGCAGTACTTC
many,TRBV12-3/TRBV12-4,TRBJ2-5,-,CASSSWGGGETQYF,TGTGCCAGCAGTTCATGGGGAGGTGGGGAGACCCAGTACTTC
many,TRBV28,TRBJ2-7,-,CASRSGSLPYEQYF,TGTGCCAGCAGATCGGGGAGTCTCCCCTACGAGCAGTACTTC
-,TRBV27,TRBJ2-2,TRBD2,CASSLFAGGTGELFF,TGTGCCAGCAGTTTATTCGCGGGAGGTACCGGGGAGCTGTTTTTT
many,TRBV28,TRBJ1-2,-,CASSLDRTAPAPDLYGYTF,TGTGCCAGCAGTTTAGATCGGACGGCCCCGGCACCCGATCTCTATGGCTACACCTTC
-,TRBV28,TRBJ1-1,TRBD1,CASSSLSQGSTEAFF,TGTGCCAGCAGTTCACTCTCACAGGGGAGCACTGAAGCTTTCTTT
many,TRBV5-1,TRBJ2-7,-,CASSGGTPAYEQYF,TGCGCCAGCAGCGGAGGGACGCCCGCCTACGAGCAGTACTTC
many,TRBV12-3/TRBV12-4,TRBJ2-7,TRBD1,CASTRPGQGSYEQYF,TGTGCCAGCACCCGACCGGGACAGGGGTCCTACGAGCAGTACTTC
many,TRBV7-9,TRBJ1-1,-,CASSWNEAFF,TGTGCCAGCAGTTGGAATGAAGCTTTCTTT
-,TRBV18,TRBJ2-7,-,CASSPMENYEQYF,TGTGCCAGCTCACCAATGGAAAACTACGAGCAGTACTTC